A single sample is the source of the 12 T cell receptor beta chains below, sequenced in a study of technical replicates of blood from a few donors. Clones were sequenced by immunoSEQ multiplex PCR, and TCRdb holds only the in-frame ones, with some missing. The sample holds about 79,000 clones, about 90% seen once. The specimen was T cells isolated from PBMCs. These receptors were taken from a human donor in good health. Some clones in this sample may be carry-over from other donors' samples.

This chain joins TRBV6-6 and TRBJ2-7, with D maybe TRBD1 (6 bases). Germline CDR1 and CDR2: MNHNY and SVGAGI (reference sequence). V lost 2 bases, J lost 4 bases, and 9 bases lay in between. The length of the CDR3 is 13 residues. The CDR3 DNA is TGTGCCAGCAGTTACAACAGGGCTTACGAGCAGTACTTC. It yields the protein CASSYNRAYEQYF.

CDR3 loop: CATSGQGNQPQHF. The CDR3 nucleotides read TGTGCCACCAGCGGACAGGGGAATCAGCCCCAGCATTTT. This rearrangement joins TRBV15 to TRBJ1-5; 9 nucleotides align to TRBD1. With 5 bases clipped from V and 4 bases from J, the junction kept 0 bases outside the gene matches. Germline V CDR1 and CDR2: LNHNV, YYDKDF (reference sequence). The CDR3 covers 13 residues.

The genes are TRBV7-2 and TRBJ2-1; 7 bases fit TRBD2. In germline, CDR1 is SGHTA, CDR2 FQGNSA. The CDR3 has 15 amino acids. V dropped 1 base and J dropped 3; count of bases not matched to a gene: 3. CDR3 amino acids: CASSLDAGVYNEQFF. Here the CDR3 DNA reads TGTGCCAGCAGCTTAGATGCGGGAGTCTACAATGAGCAGTTCTTC.

The chain joins TRBV28 to TRBJ2-1; 7 nucleotides align to TRBD2. In germline, CDR1 is MDHEN, CDR2 SYDVKM. V lost 2 bases, J lost 9 bases, and 7 bases stayed unmatched. The CDR3 covers 14 residues. CDR3 sequence: CASSLAGVSVEQFF. The CDR3 DNA follows: TGTGCCAGCAGTTTAGCGGGAGTGTCAGTTGAGCAGTTCTTC.

This chain joins TRBV21-1 and TRBJ2-2; TRBD2 reflects the table's D call only, with no check against the DNA. TRBV21-1 is annotated as a pseudogene. The CDR3 extends over 18 amino acids. CDR3 coding DNA: TGTGCCAGCAGCAATTATTGGACTAGCGGGCGTAACACCGGGGAGCTGTTTTTT. Protein: CASSNYWTSGRNTGELFF.

In this sample, this clone turned up a few times. The chain has TRBV12-5 and TRBJ2-5, with 8 bases that match TRBD1. The length of the CDR3 is 12 residues. V shed 6 bases and J 5 bases; nucleotides not matched to a gene: 2. Germline-derived CDR1 and CDR2 are LGHNT and FRNRAP. Here the CDR3 reads CASGWTGETQYF. The CDR3 nucleotides are TGTGCTAGTGGGTGGACAGGGGAGACCCAGTACTTC.

The CDR3 spells CASSIGLVFDEQFF. The CDR3 DNA reads as TGTGCCAGTAGTATAGGACTAGTATTCGATGAGCAGTTCTTC. The rearrangement joins TRBV19 to TRBJ2-1; the D gene is possibly TRBD2 (6 bases). This CDR3 comprises 14 residues. V shed 1 base and J shed 8 bases, with 12 bases lying between them. Germline values: CDR1 LNHDA, CDR2 SQIVND (reference sequence).

The J gene is TRBJ1-5, the V gene TRBV10-3, with TRBD1 identical over 7 bases. V gave up 7 bases and J gave up 6 bases; unmatched junction bases: 9. Germline assignment: CDR1 ENHRY and CDR2 SYGVKD. This CDR3 region has 14 residues. The CDR3 sequence: CAITGDRETQPQHF. CDR3 bases: TGTGCCATCACCGGAGACAGGGAGACTCAGCCCCAGCATTTT.

The chain employs TRBV28 and TRBJ1-5; D is unclear. V was trimmed by 5 bases and J by 1 base, leaving 9 bases between them. Per germline, CDR1 MDHEN and CDR2 SYDVKM. The CDR3 has 14 residues. The CDR3 DNA follows: TGTGCCAGCAGTAGCCGGGGAAGCAATCAGCCCCAGCATTTT. This gives the protein CASSSRGSNQPQHF.

This chain's CDR3 is CSGWTDYGYTF. CDR3 DNA sequence: TGCAGCGGCTGGACAGACTATGGCTACACCTTC. The chain links TRBV29-1 to TRBJ1-2; possible D gene TRBD1, 6 bases. CDR3 length: 11 amino acids. V lost 7 bases, J lost 3 bases, and 9 bases lay in between. Per germline, CDR1 SQVTM and CDR2 ANQGSEA.

The chain combines TRBV5-5 with TRBJ1-4; TRBD1 matches at 7 bases. The CDR3 runs 14 residues. With V trimmed by 0 bases and J by 5 bases, 1 base remained unmatched. Per germline, CDR1 SGHKS and CDR2 YYEKEE (reference sequence). CDR3 nucleotide sequence: TGTGCCAGCAGCTTGGTAGGGGGCAATGAAAAACTGTTTTTT. Translating gives CASSLVGGNEKLFF. Together with reference TRBV5-5 and TRBJ1-4, the CDR3 gives the full variable domain: DAGVTQSPTHLIKTRGQQVTLRCSPISGHKSVSWYQQVLGQGPQFIFQYYEKEERGRGNFPDRFSARQFPNYSSELNVNALLLGDSALYLCASSLVGGNEKLFFGSGTQLSVL.

This chain's CDR3 is CASSPFTASGGYEQYF. CDR3 DNA sequence: TGTGCCAGTAGTCCTTTCACAGCCTCCGGAGGCTACGAGCAGTACTTC. The chain combines TRBV19 with TRBJ2-7; possible D gene TRBD2, 5 bases. Trimming removed 5 bases from V and 3 bases from J, with 20 bases in between. CDR3 size: 16 residues. Germline CDR1 is LNHDA and CDR2 is SQIVND (reference sequence).